This TCR beta chain was documented in a study of monozygotic twins with inflammatory bowel disease. The CDR3 spans 14 residues. Germline V lookup: CDR1 PRHDT, CDR2 FYEKMQ (reference sequence). For every donor, one blood sample of about 2.5 ml was drawn. There were eight separate reactions per sample in which cDNA was made. TCRdb reprocessed the 5' RACE reads and keeps a single row for each CDR3 protein, giving no DNA. Its clone listing holds more than 120,000 distinct CDR3 sequences. Sequencing used blood. The J gene is TRBJ2-1, the V gene TRBV13; the TCRdb call, TRBD1, lacks DNA for checking. The origin of this receptor is a human donor with ulcerative colitis or Crohn's disease, or a healthy co-twin of an affected twin (not recorded which). This CDR3 reads CASSHRDPYNEQFF.